This is a list of T cell receptor beta chains from one sample in a study of blood T cell repertoires in COVID-19. Here immunoSEQ multiplex PCR was the method, and the copy in TCRdb shows in-frame clones only, minus some. The table shows 120,000 to 150,000 clones, with less than 85% occurring only once. Sequenced: peripheral blood. The receptors originated from a woman aged 80 or over in a cohort sampled during active or convalescent COVID-19. Each CDR3 is given with its conserved first and last residue. D genes are given only for firm matches. A row's size may be missing; if present it is once, few, many or a size class.

v_call	d_call	j_call	clone_size	cdr3_aa	cdr3_nt
TRBV9	-	TRBJ1-4	-	CASSDSTGTNEKLFF	TGTGCCAGCAGCGACTCGACAGGAACTAATGAAAAACTGTTTTTT
TRBV7-2	-	TRBJ1-2	-	CASSDDSALSSYTF	TGTGCCAGCAGCGACGACAGTGCCCTCAGTTCCTACACCTTC
TRBV19	-	TRBJ1-2	-	CASSPFHGTGYGYTF	TGTGCCAGTAGTCCTTTCCACGGGACTGGCTATGGCTACACCTTC
TRBV19	TRBD1	TRBJ1-1	-	CASSMPGDRIAEAFF	TGTGCCAGTAGTATGCCCGGGGACAGGATCGCTGAAGCTTTCTTT
TRBV3-1/TRBV3-2	TRBD1	TRBJ2-3	few	CASSRDRDGTQYF	TGTGCCAGCAGCCGGGACAGGGACGGCACGCAGTATTTT
TRBV13	TRBD1	TRBJ1-4	once	CASSGGQVVRREKLFF	TGTGCCAGCAGCGGGGGACAGGTCGTCCGTCGTGAAAAACTGTTTTTT
TRBV4-1	-	TRBJ2-2	-	CASSPTPGPRAGELFF	TGCGCCAGCAGTCCGACCCCCGGGCCGCGGGCCGGGGAGCTGTTTTTT
TRBV7-9	-	TRBJ1-6	-	CASTHATTAGISNNSPLHF	TGTGCCAGCACCCACGCTACTACGGCAGGGATATCCAATAATTCACCCCTCCACTTT
TRBV5-4	-	TRBJ2-2	-	CASSLDSGELFF	TGTGCCAGCAGCCTGGACAGCGGGGAGCTGTTTTTT
TRBV13	-	TRBJ1-6	-	CASSWQGSWYNSPLHF	TGTGCCAGCAGCTGGCAGGGGTCGTGGTATAATTCACCCCTCCACTTT
TRBV3-1/TRBV3-2	-	TRBJ2-2	-	CASSQGTGKQFWNTGELFF	TGTGCCAGCAGCCAAGGTACAGGGAAACAGTTTTGGAACACCGGGGAGCTGTTTTTT
TRBV6-6	TRBD2	TRBJ2-3	-	CASSYGTSPDTQYF	TGTGCCAGCAGTTACGGGACTAGCCCGGATACGCAGTATTTT
TRBV7-9	TRBD2	TRBJ2-1	-	CASTPGTRQFF	TGTGCCAGCACCCCGGGGACTAGGCAGTTCTTC
TRBV6-5	-	TRBJ1-6	-	CASSYGRGGVSPLHF	TGTGCCAGCAGTTACGGGCGGGGGGGCGTGTCACCCCTCCACTTT
TRBV18	TRBD1	TRBJ2-2	-	CASSRTQGANTGELFF	TGTGCCAGCTCGCGAACTCAGGGGGCGAACACCGGGGAGCTGTTTTTT
TRBV7-3	TRBD1	TRBJ1-6	-	CASSLVGQGNSPLHF	TGTGCCAGCAGCTTAGTCGGACAGGGAAATTCACCCCTCCACTTT
TRBV3-1/TRBV3-2	-	TRBJ1-2	-	CASSLRDYGYTF	TGTGCCAGCAGCCTCCGGGACTATGGCTACACCTTC
TRBV2	TRBD2	TRBJ2-4	-	CASSERRGVLAKNIQYF	TGTGCCAGCAGTGAAAGACGGGGGGTACTAGCCAAAAACATTCAGTACTTC
TRBV4-1	TRBD1	TRBJ2-2	-	CASSPNRGQNTGELFF	TGCGCCAGCAGCCCCAACAGGGGCCAGAACACCGGGGAGCTGTTTTTT
TRBV12-3/TRBV12-4	-	TRBJ2-2	-	CASSLLPGELFF	TGTGCCAGCAGTTTACTACCCGGGGAGCTGTTTTTT
TRBV5-1	-	TRBJ2-7	-	CASTPTVFTYEQYF	TGCGCCAGCACTCCGACAGTCTTTACCTACGAGCAGTACTTC
TRBV28	-	TRBJ1-5	few	CASRTEYSNQPQHF	TGTGCCAGCAGGACAGAATATAGCAATCAGCCCCAGCATTTT
TRBV20-1	TRBD1	TRBJ1-2	few	CRPGGNYGYTF	TGCAGGCCAGGGGGCAACTATGGCTACACCTTC
TRBV7-8	-	TRBJ2-1	once	CASSLGGREQFF	TGTGCCAGCAGCTTAGGGGGGCGTGAGCAGTTCTTC
TRBV5-4	TRBD2	TRBJ2-1	-	CASRGGTSGGPYNEQFF	TGTGCCAGCCGGGGTGGGACTAGCGGGGGGCCCTACAATGAGCAGTTCTTC
TRBV19	TRBD2	TRBJ2-3	-	CASSPPWGSGVVTDTQYF	TGTGCCAGTAGCCCCCCGTGGGGTAGCGGGGTGGTGACAGATACGCAGTATTTT
TRBV5-1	-	TRBJ1-5	-	CASSLEGHNSNQPQHF	TGCGCCAGCAGCTTGGAGGGACACAATAGCAATCAGCCCCAGCATTTT
TRBV5-4	TRBD2	TRBJ2-3	-	CASSLMAGGTDTQYF	TGTGCCAGCAGCTTGATGGCGGGGGGAACAGATACGCAGTATTTT
TRBV4-2	-	TRBJ1-1	-	CASSQGGSGTEAFF	TGTGCCAGCAGCCAAGGAGGGTCGGGCACTGAAGCTTTCTTT
TRBV6-1	TRBD1	TRBJ1-4	once	CASSEGTGEQKLFF	TGTGCCAGCAGTGAAGGGACAGGTGAACAAAAACTGTTTTTT
TRBV5-1	-	TRBJ2-4	-	CASRPQGSLAKNIQYF	TGCGCCAGCAGACCACAGGGCTCTCTAGCCAAAAACATTCAGTACTTC
TRBV12-3/TRBV12-4	-	TRBJ1-1	-	CASSPWQATEAFF	TGTGCCAGCAGCCCATGGCAGGCCACTGAAGCTTTCTTT
TRBV18	TRBD2	TRBJ2-3	-	CASSLFSGLADTQYF	TGTGCCAGCTCACTCTTCTCCGGACTAGCGGATACGCAGTATTTT
TRBV4-1	-	TRBJ2-7	once	CASSRPGSYEQYF	TGCGCCAGCAGCCGACCAGGCTCCTACGAGCAGTACTTC
TRBV12-3/TRBV12-4	-	TRBJ2-6	few	CASSFSGANVLTF	TGTGCCAGCAGCTTCTCTGGGGCCAACGTCCTGACTTTC
TRBV28	TRBD2	TRBJ2-3	-	CASSFRGGGGDTQYF	TGTGCCAGCAGTTTCCGGGGGGGCGGTGGAGATACGCAGTATTTT
TRBV15	-	TRBJ1-6	-	CATSGQINSPLHF	TGTGCCACCAGCGGACAGATTAATTCACCCCTCCACTTT
TRBV3-1/TRBV3-2	TRBD1	TRBJ2-1	-	CASSQLDRGNEQFF	TGTGCCAGCAGCCAATTGGACAGGGGCAATGAGCAGTTCTTC
TRBV6-2/TRBV6-3	TRBD1	TRBJ1-2	-	CASSYYRGRGGYTF	TGTGCCAGCAGTTACTACAGGGGGCGTGGGGGCTACACCTTC
TRBV27	-	TRBJ1-4	-	CASGRRRHEKLFF	TGTGCCAGCGGGCGGCGGAGGCACGAAAAACTGTTTTTT
TRBV5-1	-	TRBJ1-5	once	CASSLGTASNQPQHF	TGCGCCAGCAGCTTGGGGACAGCTAGCAATCAGCCCCAGCATTTT
TRBV11-2	-	TRBJ2-5	-	CASSSTRTQETQYF	TGTGCCAGCAGCTCGACTAGAACCCAAGAGACCCAGTACTTC
TRBV19	-	TRBJ1-6	-	CASSIAGYYNSPLHF	TGTGCCAGTAGTATAGCGGGATACTATAATTCACCCCTCCACTTT
TRBV9	TRBD1	TRBJ2-2	-	CASRIGQGLIAGELFF	TGTGCCAGCAGAATAGGACAGGGGTTGATCGCCGGGGAGCTGTTTTTT
TRBV7-9	-	TRBJ1-3	few	CASSLYTGVSGNTIYF	TGTGCCAGCAGCTTATACACGGGAGTATCTGGAAACACCATATATTTT
TRBV6-6	TRBD1	TRBJ1-2	-	CASSFRDRKYGYTF	TGTGCCAGCAGTTTCCGGGACAGGAAATATGGCTACACCTTC
TRBV7-2	-	TRBJ1-1	-	CASSLGAQGYTEAFF	TGTGCCAGCAGCCTCGGGGCCCAGGGGTACACTGAAGCTTTCTTT
TRBV30	-	TRBJ1-2	-	CVEGEDYGYTF	TGTGTTGAAGGGGAGGACTATGGCTACACCTTC
TRBV3-1/TRBV3-2	TRBD1	TRBJ1-2	-	CASSHSDRGRNYGYTF	TGTGCCAGCAGCCACTCCGACAGGGGGCGGAACTATGGCTACACCTTC
TRBV2	-	TRBJ1-1	-	CASEGGLNTEAFF	TGTGCCAGCGAAGGAGGGTTGAACACTGAAGCTTTCTTT
TRBV28	-	TRBJ1-1	-	CASSPHPSGDTEAFF	TGTGCCAGCAGTCCCCACCCGTCCGGAGACACTGAAGCTTTCTTT
TRBV5-1	-	TRBJ2-5	few	CASTPSVGQETQYF	TGCGCCAGCACGCCTTCGGTCGGGCAAGAGACCCAGTACTTC
TRBV6-2/TRBV6-3	TRBD2	TRBJ2-1	-	CASSYSALAATYNEQFF	TGTGCCAGCAGTTACTCGGCCCTAGCGGCTACCTACAATGAGCAGTTCTTC
TRBV12-5	-	TRBJ2-7	-	CASGFGRAAYEQYF	TGTGCTAGTGGTTTTGGGCGGGCGGCCTACGAGCAGTACTTC
TRBV21-1	-	TRBJ1-2	-	CASSNRDRGFYGYTF	TGTGCCAGCAGCAACCGAGACAGGGGGTTCTATGGCTACACCTTC
TRBV21-1	-	TRBJ1-4	-	CASSGVPDATNEKLFF	TGTGCCAGCAGCGGAGTCCCTGACGCAACTAATGAAAAACTGTTTTTT
TRBV28	-	TRBJ1-2	-	CASSRPTGYYGYTF	TGTGCCAGCAGTCGACCGACAGGTTACTATGGCTACACCTTC